This T cell receptor (beta chain) comes out of a study of blood T cell repertoires in COVID-19. This clone was counted once. The CDR3 consists of 16 residues. CDR1 and CDR2 (germline): SEHNR, FQNEAQ (reference sequence). Germline trimming cut 5 bases from V and 1 base from J; bases unmatched to any gene: 7. In the study's own analysis: Amplification with reference gene primers provided the estimates of nucleated cell counts. The table came from immunoSEQ multiplex PCR; TCRdb's copy has only in-frame clones and leaves some out. That table gives V, J and clone size, and the DNA gave D and trimming. The sample has some 300,000 clones, around 88% seen once; the top ten hold more than 6.5%.

What was sequenced was peripheral blood. This receptor was obtained from a young woman who had recovered from COVID-19. The chain combines TRBV7-9 with TRBJ2-7; 11 nucleotides line up with TRBD1. DNA of the CDR3: TGTGCCAGCAGCGTAACCCGGGACAGGGGGTCCTACGAGCAGTACTTC. It is translated as CASSVTRDRGSYEQYF.